The rows below give T cell receptor beta chains drawn from one sample of a study of blood T cell repertoires in COVID-19. Sequencing was performed with immunoSEQ multiplex PCR; in TCRdb, only in-frame clones are kept and a portion is missing. The sample shows around 430,000 clones, 88% of them seen only once. What was sequenced was peripheral blood. Receptor source: a woman in her forties or fifties with COVID-19, enrolled during active disease. Both conserved end residues are part of each CDR3. The order of the fields is CDR3 DNA, CDR3 protein, J gene, V gene, clone size, D gene. D genes are given only for firm matches. The size field is filled for only some rows; it gives once, few, many or a size class.

CDR3nt: TGTGCCAGCAGCCAAGAGCCGAGACCCGGGTGGCCCCAGCATTTT
CDR3aa: CASSQEPRPGWPQHF
j_gene: TRBJ1-5
v_gene: TRBV3-1/TRBV3-2
abundance: once
d_gene: -

CDR3nt: TGCAGTGCTAGTCTTTACCCGGGACACCCGAGGAATGAAAAACTGTTTTTT
CDR3aa: CSASLYPGHPRNEKLFF
j_gene: TRBJ1-4
v_gene: TRBV20-1
abundance: -
d_gene: -

CDR3nt: TGTGCCAGCAGCTTGGGTCGCGGGATCGAGCAGTACTTC
CDR3aa: CASSLGRGIEQYF
j_gene: TRBJ2-7
v_gene: TRBV5-6
abundance: -
d_gene: -

CDR3nt: TGTGCCAGCAGCTTAGTCGCTAGTTCTAGCACAGATACGCAGTATTTT
CDR3aa: CASSLVASSSTDTQYF
j_gene: TRBJ2-3
v_gene: TRBV7-2
abundance: -
d_gene: -

CDR3nt: TGTGCCAGCAGCGTAGGGTCTAGCGGGGGGAGAAACAATGAGCAGTTCTTC
CDR3aa: CASSVGSSGGRNNEQFF
j_gene: TRBJ2-1
v_gene: TRBV9
abundance: -
d_gene: TRBD2

CDR3nt: TGCGCCAGCAGCCAAGGAGTACAGGCAGGGGGAAATCAGCCCCAGCATTTT
CDR3aa: CASSQGVQAGGNQPQHF
j_gene: TRBJ1-5
v_gene: TRBV4-1
abundance: -
d_gene: TRBD1

CDR3nt: TGTGCCAGCAGCTTGAGGTCGGACAGCCTTTTATTC
CDR3aa: CASSLRSDSLLF
j_gene: TRBJ1-2
v_gene: TRBV7-2
abundance: -
d_gene: -

CDR3nt: TGTGCCAGCCGGGATCAGGATACGCAGTATTTT
CDR3aa: CASRDQDTQYF
j_gene: TRBJ2-3
v_gene: TRBV28
abundance: -
d_gene: -

CDR3nt: TGTGCCAGCAGTCCTGGACAGGATGAGCAGTTCTTC
CDR3aa: CASSPGQDEQFF
j_gene: TRBJ2-1
v_gene: TRBV28
abundance: once
d_gene: TRBD1

CDR3nt: TGCGCCAGCAGCCAGGGACAAGGCCTCAATCAGCCCCAGCATTTT
CDR3aa: CASSQGQGLNQPQHF
j_gene: TRBJ1-5
v_gene: TRBV4-1
abundance: -
d_gene: -

CDR3nt: TGCGCCAGCAGCCCTGGACAGGGGGCGTTATCAGATACGCAGTATTTT
CDR3aa: CASSPGQGALSDTQYF
j_gene: TRBJ2-3
v_gene: TRBV5-1
abundance: -
d_gene: TRBD1

CDR3nt: TGCGCCAGCAGCCAGGGATGGGGCCCCAACACCGGGGAGCTGTTTTTT
CDR3aa: CASSQGWGPNTGELFF
j_gene: TRBJ2-2
v_gene: TRBV5-1
abundance: -
d_gene: -

CDR3nt: TGTGCCAGCAGCCTGGGAGCCTATAACTCCGAGCAGTACTTC
CDR3aa: CASSLGAYNSEQYF
j_gene: TRBJ2-7
v_gene: TRBV5-6
abundance: -
d_gene: -

CDR3nt: TGTGCCAGCAGTCTTCTGAGCGGGGGGGAAACAGATACGCAGTATTTT
CDR3aa: CASSLLSGGETDTQYF
j_gene: TRBJ2-3
v_gene: TRBV28
abundance: -
d_gene: TRBD2

CDR3nt: TGTGCCAGTTTCACCCCCGGGACTCTTAATGGCTACACCTTC
CDR3aa: CASFTPGTLNGYTF
j_gene: TRBJ1-2
v_gene: TRBV28
abundance: -
d_gene: -

CDR3nt: TGTGCAAGTCGCTACGACATTTTAAATCAGCCCCAGCATTTT
CDR3aa: CASRYDILNQPQHF
j_gene: TRBJ1-5
v_gene: TRBV12-2
abundance: -
d_gene: -

CDR3nt: TGTGCCAGCAGCTTAGGGACAAGCCTTGAAAAACTGTTTTTT
CDR3aa: CASSLGTSLEKLFF
j_gene: TRBJ1-4
v_gene: TRBV11-2
abundance: -
d_gene: -

CDR3nt: TGCAGCGTTGAAAGTTTGGACTCTGAGTTCTTC
CDR3aa: CSVESLDSEFF
j_gene: TRBJ2-1
v_gene: TRBV29-1
abundance: -
d_gene: -

CDR3nt: TGTGCCAGCAGTTTAACAAGACAGGGCGGTTCACCCCTCCACTTT
CDR3aa: CASSLTRQGGSPLHF
j_gene: TRBJ1-6
v_gene: TRBV27
abundance: -
d_gene: TRBD1

CDR3nt: TGTGCCAGCAGGCCTCACTTTCTAGCGGGGGAGAGCTCCTACAATGAGCAGTTCTTC
CDR3aa: CASRPHFLAGESSYNEQFF
j_gene: TRBJ2-1
v_gene: TRBV7-9
abundance: -
d_gene: TRBD2

CDR3nt: TGTGCCAGCAGCTCGGTGGGGGGTAATTCACCCCTCCACTTT
CDR3aa: CASSSVGGNSPLHF
j_gene: TRBJ1-6
v_gene: TRBV9
abundance: -
d_gene: -

CDR3nt: TGTGCCTGGGGATCCGGACTAGCGGGGAACTTGGATACGCAGTATTTT
CDR3aa: CAWGSGLAGNLDTQYF
j_gene: TRBJ2-3
v_gene: TRBV30
abundance: many
d_gene: TRBD2

CDR3nt: TGTGCCAGCAGCGTTGGGCAGGGGGCTGGTGAGCAGTTCTTC
CDR3aa: CASSVGQGAGEQFF
j_gene: TRBJ2-1
v_gene: TRBV2
abundance: once
d_gene: TRBD1

CDR3nt: TGTGCCTGGAGTGGTCCCGGGACAGGCCGTAGTGAAAAACTGTTTTTT
CDR3aa: CAWSGPGTGRSEKLFF
j_gene: TRBJ1-4
v_gene: TRBV30
abundance: -
d_gene: TRBD1

CDR3nt: TGTGCCAGCAGCGTAGGAGTGAGTGTAGACACTGAAGCTTTCTTT
CDR3aa: CASSVGVSVDTEAFF
j_gene: TRBJ1-1
v_gene: TRBV9
abundance: few
d_gene: -

CDR3nt: TGTGCCAGCAGTGGGCTTACAGGTTCCTATGGCTACACCTTC
CDR3aa: CASSGLTGSYGYTF
j_gene: TRBJ1-2
v_gene: TRBV6-2/TRBV6-3
abundance: -
d_gene: -

CDR3nt: TGTGCCAGCAGTCCTCGGACAGCTGGAAACACCATATATTTT
CDR3aa: CASSPRTAGNTIYF
j_gene: TRBJ1-3
v_gene: TRBV25-1
abundance: -
d_gene: -

CDR3nt: TGCGCCAGCAGCTTGGGACAGGTCCAGGAGACCCAGTACTTC
CDR3aa: CASSLGQVQETQYF
j_gene: TRBJ2-5
v_gene: TRBV5-1
abundance: -
d_gene: -

CDR3nt: TGTGCCTGGGGGACAGGCAACAATCAGCCCCAGCATTTT
CDR3aa: CAWGTGNNQPQHF
j_gene: TRBJ1-5
v_gene: TRBV30
abundance: -
d_gene: TRBD1

CDR3nt: TGTGCCAGCAAGACAGGGGGCGGCTATGGCTACACCTTC
CDR3aa: CASKTGGGYGYTF
j_gene: TRBJ1-2
v_gene: TRBV6-5
abundance: few
d_gene: TRBD1

CDR3nt: TGTGCCAGCAGTGGTAGTCTCCCTGGCTACACCTTC
CDR3aa: CASSGSLPGYTF
j_gene: TRBJ1-2
v_gene: TRBV2
abundance: -
d_gene: -

CDR3nt: TGTGCCAGCAGCCCACCCCGACCTAGCGACGAGCAGTACTTC
CDR3aa: CASSPPRPSDEQYF
j_gene: TRBJ2-7
v_gene: TRBV6-2/TRBV6-3
abundance: few
d_gene: -

CDR3nt: TGTGCCTGGAGTGTACAGGGTAGCAATCAGCCCCAGCATTTT
CDR3aa: CAWSVQGSNQPQHF
j_gene: TRBJ1-5
v_gene: TRBV30
abundance: once
d_gene: -

CDR3nt: TGCAGCGTTGCCAGGGGGCTATATGGCTACACCTTC
CDR3aa: CSVARGLYGYTF
j_gene: TRBJ1-2
v_gene: TRBV29-1
abundance: -
d_gene: TRBD1

CDR3nt: TGCGCCAGCAGCGCGGGACAGGCAATCGCCGGGGAGCTGTTTTTT
CDR3aa: CASSAGQAIAGELFF
j_gene: TRBJ2-2
v_gene: TRBV5-1
abundance: -
d_gene: TRBD1

CDR3nt: TGTGCCAGCAGCCAAGTCCTAGATGAAAAACTGTTTTTT
CDR3aa: CASSQVLDEKLFF
j_gene: TRBJ1-4
v_gene: TRBV3-1/TRBV3-2
abundance: -
d_gene: -

CDR3nt: TGTGCCAGCAGAGAACAGAGTACAGATACGCAGTATTTT
CDR3aa: CASREQSTDTQYF
j_gene: TRBJ2-3
v_gene: TRBV28
abundance: once
d_gene: -

CDR3nt: TGTGCCAGCAGCTTTCAACAGGGGTCCCCACCTGAAGCTTTCTTT
CDR3aa: CASSFQQGSPPEAFF
j_gene: TRBJ1-1
v_gene: TRBV5-4
abundance: -
d_gene: TRBD1

CDR3nt: TGTGCCAGCAGTGAAATTTTGGGGACATTATCTTCATATGGCTACACCTTC
CDR3aa: CASSEILGTLSSYGYTF
j_gene: TRBJ1-2
v_gene: TRBV6-1
abundance: -
d_gene: -

CDR3nt: TGTGCCAGCAGCTTACCTAGCGGCGCCCTCAATGAGCAGTTCTTC
CDR3aa: CASSLPSGALNEQFF
j_gene: TRBJ2-1
v_gene: TRBV7-9
abundance: -
d_gene: TRBD2

CDR3nt: TGCGCCAGCAGCCTTGGACAGCATAACACCGGGGAGCTGTTTTTT
CDR3aa: CASSLGQHNTGELFF
j_gene: TRBJ2-2
v_gene: TRBV4-1
abundance: -
d_gene: -

CDR3nt: TGCGCCAGCAGCCAAGGGGCGGCAGGGAAACTGTTTTTT
CDR3aa: CASSQGAAGKLFF
j_gene: TRBJ1-4
v_gene: TRBV4-1
abundance: -
d_gene: -

CDR3nt: TGCGCCAGCAGCCAAGGACTTCCCCATGAGCAGTTCTTC
CDR3aa: CASSQGLPHEQFF
j_gene: TRBJ2-1
v_gene: TRBV4-1
abundance: few
d_gene: -

CDR3nt: TGTGCCAGCAGCGCTACAGGGTCCTACGAGCAGTACTTC
CDR3aa: CASSATGSYEQYF
j_gene: TRBJ2-7
v_gene: TRBV6-5
abundance: -
d_gene: -

CDR3nt: TGTGCCAGCAGTTACTCGACAGGGATTCATCAGCCCCAGCATTTT
CDR3aa: CASSYSTGIHQPQHF
j_gene: TRBJ1-5
v_gene: TRBV6-2/TRBV6-3
abundance: -
d_gene: TRBD1

CDR3nt: TGTGCCACCAGTGATCCTGGGGGGGGTGAGGGCTACACCTTC
CDR3aa: CATSDPGGGEGYTF
j_gene: TRBJ1-2
v_gene: TRBV24-1
abundance: once
d_gene: -

CDR3nt: TGTGCCAGCAGTGACCCTAGCGGGGGGTACGAGCAGTACTTC
CDR3aa: CASSDPSGGYEQYF
j_gene: TRBJ2-7
v_gene: TRBV2
abundance: -
d_gene: TRBD2

CDR3nt: TGCGCCAGCAGCACGGGACAGGGACGCGAGCAGTACTTC
CDR3aa: CASSTGQGREQYF
j_gene: TRBJ2-7
v_gene: TRBV5-1
abundance: -
d_gene: TRBD1

CDR3nt: TGTGCCAGCACCCAAAGGACGACAGGGGGTGGCTACACCTTC
CDR3aa: CASTQRTTGGGYTF
j_gene: TRBJ1-2
v_gene: TRBV2
abundance: once
d_gene: TRBD1

CDR3nt: TGTGCCAGTAGTCTTCGGACAGGTGGTTCCACAGATACGCAGTATTTT
CDR3aa: CASSLRTGGSTDTQYF
j_gene: TRBJ2-3
v_gene: TRBV19
abundance: -
d_gene: TRBD1

CDR3nt: TGTGCCACCAGCAGGGAATACAGGGTAGGAGGCTACACCTTC
CDR3aa: CATSREYRVGGYTF
j_gene: TRBJ1-2
v_gene: TRBV15
abundance: -
d_gene: -

CDR3nt: TGTGCCAGCAGCTCCCAGAATTCCGCTGCAGGGGGCTACACCTTC
CDR3aa: CASSSQNSAAGGYTF
j_gene: TRBJ1-2
v_gene: TRBV7-9
abundance: -
d_gene: -

CDR3nt: TGCAGCGTCAGGGGGGCAAGGGCCACCGGGGAGCTGTTTTTT
CDR3aa: CSVRGARATGELFF
j_gene: TRBJ2-2
v_gene: TRBV29-1
abundance: -
d_gene: -

CDR3nt: TGTGCCACCAGTGACCGCCTCAGGGGGGAGCGGAATGAGCAGTTCTTC
CDR3aa: CATSDRLRGERNEQFF
j_gene: TRBJ2-1
v_gene: TRBV24-1
abundance: -
d_gene: -